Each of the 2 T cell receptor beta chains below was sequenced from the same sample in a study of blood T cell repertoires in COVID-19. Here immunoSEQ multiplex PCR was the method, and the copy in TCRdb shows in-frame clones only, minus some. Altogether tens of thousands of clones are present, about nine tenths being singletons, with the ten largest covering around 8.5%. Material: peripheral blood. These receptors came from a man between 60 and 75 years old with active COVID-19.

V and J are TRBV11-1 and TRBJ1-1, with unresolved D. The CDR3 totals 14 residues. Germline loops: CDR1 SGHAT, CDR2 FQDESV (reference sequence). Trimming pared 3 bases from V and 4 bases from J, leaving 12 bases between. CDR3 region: CASSLEVEGTEAFF. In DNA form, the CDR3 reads TGTGCCAGCAGCTTGGAAGTAGAGGGCACTGAAGCTTTCTTT. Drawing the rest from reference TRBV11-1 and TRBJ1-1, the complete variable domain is EAEVAQSPRYKITEKSQAVAFWCDPISGHATLYWYRQILGQGPELLVQFQDESVVDDSQLPKDRFSAERLKGVDSTLKIQPAELGDSAMYLCASSLEVEGTEAFFGQGTRLTVV.

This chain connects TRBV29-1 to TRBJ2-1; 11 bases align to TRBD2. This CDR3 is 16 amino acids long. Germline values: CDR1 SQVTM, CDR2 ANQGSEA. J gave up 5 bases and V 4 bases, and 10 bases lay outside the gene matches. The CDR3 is CSVGLVGLAAHNEQFF. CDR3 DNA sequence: TGCAGCGTTGGTCTTGTGGGACTAGCGGCCCACAATGAGCAGTTCTTC.